The entry below gives a single T cell receptor beta chain sequence along with its context. Its antigen is as yet unknown. Treatment here: approximately 10-day PBMC culture with coronavirus spike peptide pools or control peptides (ViraFEST assay). Peptide pools at 8 to 10 ug/ml, together with 8.5 to 10 IU/ml IL-2, were added to cultures of 2 million to 2.5 million PBMCs per well. Sequenced with the Oncomine TCR Beta short-read assay was DNA taken from cultured CD4+ T cells. TCRdb recomputed calls from the PCR reads with MiXCR, one row per CDR3 protein. The table has about 18,000 distinct CDR3 sequences, approximately 70% seen once; the top ten hold around 5.1%. The sample originates from a study of vaccination and CD4 T cells after COVID-19. Study summary: Overlapping spike peptides served as the stimulus for the cells. These peptides came from SARS-CoV-2 and from the common cold coronaviruses HCoV-NL63, HCoV-OC43 and HCoV-229E.

Trimming cost V 9 bases and J 0 bases; bases outside gene matches: 6. Per germline, CDR1 LNHDA and CDR2 SQIVND (reference sequence). The CDR3 is 14 residues long. Notes on the study in general: No early post-infection timepoints were studied, and convalescent patients studied were relatively few. Spike mono-reactivity held for 304 of 307 vaccine-specific clones in convalescent patients.

The chain links TRBV19 to TRBJ2-3; 7 bases fit TRBD1. The sequence derives from a human donor who had recovered from COVID-19. Material for sequencing was CD4+ T cells from blood, cultured in vitro. The CDR3 reads CASRNRGSTDTQYF. The CDR3 DNA reads as TGTGCCAGCCGTAACAGGGGTAGCACAGATACGCAGTATTTT.